Included here is one TCR beta chain sequence, with context. Assay: immunoSEQ multiplex PCR; the TCRdb copy retains only in-frame clones and omits some. The sample yields roughly 49,000 clones, 90% seen once. The data derive from a study of blood T cell repertoires in COVID-19. Study as a whole: Collection of acute and convalescent COVID-19 samples took place in the United States, Italy and Spain.

This CDR3 spans 14 amino acids. V was clipped by 4 bases and J by 4 bases; unmatched bases: 4. CDR1 and CDR2 from the germline V gene are MNHNY and SVGAGI (reference sequence). V is TRBV6-6 and J is TRBJ1-2; TRBD1 matches at 9 bases. The sequencing sample was made of peripheral blood. The receptor was isolated from a woman at least 80 years old with acute or convalescent COVID-19. CDR3 DNA sequence: TGTGCCAGCAGTTCCCCGGGACAGGGCTATGGCTACACCTTC. As protein: CASSSPGQGYGYTF.